Each of the 19 T cell receptor beta chains below was sequenced from the same sample in a study of radiation and T cells in renal cell carcinoma. Measured with immunoSEQ multiplex PCR; TCRdb has only the in-frame clones, and not every one. The repertoire holds under 100,000 clones, with just under 85% as singletons. The sample's time point: blood 4 weeks post-SBRT, at nephrectomy. Documented treatment: 15 Gy SBRT to primary tumor, nephrectomy 4 weeks later. Sequencing was performed on blood, taken from a patient whose treatment included radiotherapy and nephrectomy. All receptors derive from a man aged 45-65 years with renal cell carcinoma.

The rearrangement joins TRBV14 to TRBJ2-3; no reliable D call. The CDR3 totals 15 residues. Trimming took off 0 bases at V and 6 bases at J, with 13 bases between the two ends. The V gene's germline CDR1 is SGHDN and CDR2 FVKESK. The CDR3: CASSQDWVMVDTQYF. The DNA for the CDR3 is TGTGCCAGCAGCCAAGATTGGGTAATGGTGGATACGCAGTATTTT.

V usage is TRBV9 and J usage is TRBJ2-1, with D uncertain. V was pared by 0 bases and J by 1 base, with 8 bases between. Germline V lookup: CDR1 SGDLS, CDR2 YYNGEE. The CDR3 has 15 amino acids. The CDR3, as DNA: TGTGCCAGCAGCGTAGAGGTTGGATCCTACAATGAGCAGTTCTTC. Protein sequence: CASSVEVGSYNEQFF.

This clone was seen just once. J is TRBJ2-1 and V is TRBV28, with 8 positions matching TRBD2. The length of the CDR3 is 16 residues. The germline CDR1 and CDR2 sequences are MDHEN and SYDVKM. The ends lost 7 bases at V and 5 bases at J; junction bases unmatched: 13. The CDR3 DNA follows: TGTGCCAGCACCGCTCACATTAGCGGGGTACACAATGAGCAGTTCTTC. This translates into CASTAHISGVHNEQFF.

CDR3 nucleotide sequence: TGTGCCAGCAGTAGAAAACCTCTAGCGAACTTGAACACCGGGGAGCTGTTTTTT. It yields the protein CASSRKPLANLNTGELFF. The gene calls are TRBV27 and TRBJ2-2, with D maybe TRBD2 (6 bases). V was clipped by 5 bases and J by 1 base, with 20 bases between them. CDR3 length equals 18 residues. From germline, CDR1 is MNHEY and CDR2 SMNVEV (reference sequence).

This chain connects TRBV9 to TRBJ2-3; D possibly corresponds to TRBD2 (6 bases). The CDR3 covers 13 residues. V lost 2 bases to trimming and J lost 6 bases, with 10 bases between them. CDR1 and CDR2 from the germline V gene are SGDLS and YYNGEE. Here the CDR3 reads CASSVTSKDTQYF. The CDR3 DNA reads as TGTGCCAGCAGCGTCACTAGCAAGGATACGCAGTATTTT.

Within the sample, this clone is medium-sized (0.01 to 0.1%). Here the CDR3 reads CASSQESGDEQFF. The CDR3 DNA is TGCGCCAGCAGCCAGGAGTCGGGTGATGAGCAGTTCTTC. The V gene is TRBV4-3, the J gene TRBJ2-1; the D is unclear. CDR3 length equals 13 residues. V lost 3 bases and J lost 8, with 11 bases in between. CDR1 is LGHNA and CDR2 is YSLEER in the germline V gene.

V gene TRBV7-2 combines with J gene TRBJ1-5; the D gene is possibly TRBD1 (5 bases). This CDR3 has 15 amino acids. V shed 0 bases and J shed 3 bases, with 9 bases lying between them. In germline, CDR1 is SGHTA, CDR2 FQGNSA. The DNA of the CDR3 is TGTGCCAGCAGCTTAGCGGGACGGCTCAATCAGCCCCAGCATTTT. Translated, it gives CASSLAGRLNQPQHF.

The rearrangement links TRBV5-1 to TRBJ1-6, with D maybe TRBD1 (5 bases). Germline V gene data show CDR1 as SGHRS and CDR2 as YFSETQ. With 2 bases removed from V and 5 bases from J, the gap between germline ends came to 11 bases. The CDR3 is made up of 15 amino acids. CDR3 DNA sequence: TGCGCCAGCAGCTTCACAGGCGCTCATAATTCACCCCTCCACTTT. Its translation: CASSFTGAHNSPLHF.

Written as DNA, the CDR3 is TGTGCCAGCAGCGTACGGGCTGATGGCGAGACCCAGTACTTC. It translates to CASSVRADGETQYF. The chain has TRBV9 and TRBJ2-5, with no clear D. This CDR3 comprises 14 residues. Germline lookup yields CDR1 SGDLS and CDR2 YYNGEE. V lost 1 base to trimming and J lost 5 bases, with 12 bases between them.

The V and J genes are TRBV11-3 and TRBJ2-1; 7 nucleotides agree with TRBD2. Germline lookup yields CDR1 SGHNT and CDR2 YENEEA. The CDR3 is 12 amino acids. V dropped 5 bases and J dropped 5; count of bases not matched to a gene: 0. The CDR3 DNA is TGTGCCAGCAGCCGGGAGGACAATGAGCAGTTCTTC. Its translation is CASSREDNEQFF. Supplemented by reference TRBV11-3 and TRBJ2-1, the full variable domain reads EAGVVQSPRYKIIEKKQPVAFWCNPISGHNTLYWYLQNLGQGPELLIRYENEEAVDDSQLPKDRFSAERLKGVDSTLKIQPAELGDSAVYLCASSREDNEQFFGPGTRLTVL.

V is TRBV4-3 and J is TRBJ2-3; 8 bases fit TRBD2. V shed 1 base, J shed 0 bases, and the junction held 3 bases outside the gene matches. The germline gives CDR1 LGHNA, CDR2 YSLEER. The CDR3 loop spans 16 amino acids. CDR3 in DNA: TGCGCCAGCAGCCAAGTAGGCGGGGGGAGCACAGATACGCAGTATTTT. Amino acids: CASSQVGGGSTDTQYF.

V usage is TRBV2 and J usage is TRBJ1-5; possible D gene TRBD1, 5 bases. This CDR3 region has 14 residues. CDR1 is SNHLY, CDR2 FYNNEI, per germline. The V end was cut by 2 bases, the J end by 5 bases, with 10 bases between. DNA of the CDR3: TGTGCCAGCAGTGAAAGGGGAACGGATCAGCCCCAGCATTTT. Its translation is CASSERGTDQPQHF.

This chain uses TRBV29-1 with TRBJ1-2; no definite D call. The CDR3 has 13 residues. Trimming shortened V by 6 bases and J by 0 bases, and 11 bases separated the two germline ends. CDR1 SQVTM and CDR2 ANQGSEA come from the germline V gene. CDR3 nucleotide sequence: TGCAGCGTACTACCGGAGTCTAACTATGGCTACACCTTC. Amino acids: CSVLPESNYGYTF.

This clone showed up just a few times. This chain connects TRBV5-5 to TRBJ1-5; D uncertain. Deletions cut 0 bases from V and 0 bases from J, with 10 bases between. Germline V CDR1 and CDR2: SGHKS, YYEKEE (reference sequence). The CDR3 has 16 amino acids. CDR3 coding DNA: TGTGCCAGCAGCTTGGTCTCAGATCATAGCAATCAGCCCCAGCATTTT. Its translation is CASSLVSDHSNQPQHF.

The chain joins TRBV28 to TRBJ1-2, with TRBD1 as a possible D gene (5 bases). Germline lookup yields CDR1 MDHEN and CDR2 SYDVKM. Trimming removed 6 bases at V and 8 bases at J, with 13 bases between. CDR3 length equals 12 residues. CDR3 bases: TGTGCCAGCAGCCCGGGGGAGTGGGGCTACACCTTC. Its translation: CASSPGEWGYTF.

The chain joins TRBV29-1 to TRBJ2-2; TRBD1 aligns across 7 bases. V gave up 4 bases and J gave up 8 bases; unmatched junction bases: 16. The CDR3 consists of 16 residues. Germline CDR1 reads SQVTM; CDR2 reads ANQGSEA. The CDR3 coding sequence is TGCAGCGTTGTTCTGGGCAGGGGGTCCCTTTCTGGGGAGCTGTTTTTT. Residues: CSVVLGRGSLSGELFF.

The chain carries TRBV2 and TRBJ1-1; D is ambiguous. The V end was cut by 7 bases, the J end by 1 base, with 13 bases between. This CDR3 contains 14 residues. The germline CDR1 and CDR2 sequences are SNHLY and FYNNEI. Here the CDR3 DNA reads TGTGCCAGCATGTTACGGGAGACGAACACTGAAGCTTTCTTT. It yields the protein CASMLRETNTEAFF.

This clone was found a few times. The chain is built from TRBV27 and TRBJ1-1; D is unresolved. V was shortened by 0 bases and J by 1 base, with 6 bases between the two germline ends. CDR1 MNHEY and CDR2 SMNVEV come from the germline V gene (reference sequence). This CDR3 has 14 amino acids. The CDR3 region has the DNA TGTGCCAGCAGTTTATCGACCAGGAACACTGAAGCTTTCTTT. Translating gives CASSLSTRNTEAFF.

This chain uses TRBV7-2 with TRBJ2-7, with TRBD1 identical over 8 bases. The CDR3 consists of 13 residues. CDR1 is SGHTA and CDR2 is FQGNSA in the germline V gene. The ends lost 3 bases at V and 3 bases at J; junction bases unmatched: 1. The CDR3 here is CASSFDRGYEQYF. The CDR3 DNA is TGTGCCAGCAGCTTCGACAGGGGCTACGAGCAGTACTTC.